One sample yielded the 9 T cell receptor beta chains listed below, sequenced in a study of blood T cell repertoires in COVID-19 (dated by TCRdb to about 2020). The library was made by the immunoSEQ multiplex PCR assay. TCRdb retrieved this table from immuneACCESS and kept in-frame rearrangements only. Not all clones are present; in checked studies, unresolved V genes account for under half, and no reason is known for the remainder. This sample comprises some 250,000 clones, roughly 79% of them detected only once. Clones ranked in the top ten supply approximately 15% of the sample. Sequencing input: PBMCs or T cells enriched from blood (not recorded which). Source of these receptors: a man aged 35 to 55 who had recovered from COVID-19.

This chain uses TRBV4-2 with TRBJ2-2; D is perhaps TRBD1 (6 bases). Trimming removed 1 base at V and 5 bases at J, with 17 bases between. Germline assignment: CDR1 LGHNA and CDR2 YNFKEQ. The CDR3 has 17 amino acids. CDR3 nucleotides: TGTGCCAGCAGCCAAGTGGGTTTCAGGGGCAGGACCGGGGAGCTGTTTTTT. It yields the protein CASSQVGFRGRTGELFF.

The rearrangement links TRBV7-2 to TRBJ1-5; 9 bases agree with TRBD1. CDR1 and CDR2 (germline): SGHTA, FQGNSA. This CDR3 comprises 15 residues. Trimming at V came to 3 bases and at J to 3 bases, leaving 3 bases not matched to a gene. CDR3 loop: CASSLGTGINQPQHF. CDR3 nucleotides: TGTGCCAGCAGCTTGGGGACAGGGATCAATCAGCCCCAGCATTTT.

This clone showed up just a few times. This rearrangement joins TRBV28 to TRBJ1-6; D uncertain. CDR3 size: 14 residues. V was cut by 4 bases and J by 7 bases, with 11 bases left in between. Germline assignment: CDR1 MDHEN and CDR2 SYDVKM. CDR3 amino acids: CASSSLRGNSPLHF. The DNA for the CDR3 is TGTGCCAGCAGTTCCTTAAGAGGGAATTCACCCCTCCACTTT.

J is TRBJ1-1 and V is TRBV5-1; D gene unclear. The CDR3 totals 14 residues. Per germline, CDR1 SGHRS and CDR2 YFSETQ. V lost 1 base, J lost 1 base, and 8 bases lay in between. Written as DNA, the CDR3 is TGCGCCAGCAGCTTGCGATCAGGGAACACTGAAGCTTTCTTT. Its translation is CASSLRSGNTEAFF.

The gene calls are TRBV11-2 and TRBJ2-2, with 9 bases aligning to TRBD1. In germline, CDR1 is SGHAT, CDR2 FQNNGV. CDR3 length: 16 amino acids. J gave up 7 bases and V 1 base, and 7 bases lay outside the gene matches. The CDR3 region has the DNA TGTGCCAGCAGCTTAGTGTGGGACAGGGACGTCGGGGAGCTGTTTTTT. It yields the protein CASSLVWDRDVGELFF. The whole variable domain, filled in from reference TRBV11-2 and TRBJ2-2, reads EAGVAQSPRYKIIEKRQSVAFWCNPISGHATLYWYQQILGQGPKLLIQFQNNGVVDDSQLPKDRFSAERLKGVDSTLKIQPAKLEDSAVYLCASSLVWDRDVGELFFGEGSRLTVL.

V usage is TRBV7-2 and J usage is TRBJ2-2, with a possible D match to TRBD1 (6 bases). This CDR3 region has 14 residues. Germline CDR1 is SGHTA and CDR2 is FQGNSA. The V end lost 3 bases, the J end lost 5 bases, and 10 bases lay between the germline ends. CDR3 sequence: CASSFRGGTGELFF. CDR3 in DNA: TGTGCCAGCAGCTTCAGGGGTGGGACCGGGGAGCTGTTTTTT.

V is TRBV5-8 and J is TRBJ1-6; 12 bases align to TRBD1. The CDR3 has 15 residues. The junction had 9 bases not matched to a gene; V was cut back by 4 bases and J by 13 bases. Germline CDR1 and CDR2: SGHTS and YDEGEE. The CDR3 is CASSPRDRGLRPLHF. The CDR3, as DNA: TGTGCCAGCAGCCCCCGGGACAGGGGGCTAAGGCCCCTCCACTTT.

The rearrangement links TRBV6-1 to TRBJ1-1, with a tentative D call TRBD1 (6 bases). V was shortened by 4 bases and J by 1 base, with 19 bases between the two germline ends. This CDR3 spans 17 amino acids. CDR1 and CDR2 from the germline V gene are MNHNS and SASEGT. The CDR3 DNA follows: TGTGCCAGCAGTGTGATACCTCTTGGCAGGGGGAACACTGAAGCTTTCTTT. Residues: CASSVIPLGRGNTEAFF.

CDR3 loop: CASSLFLAGHSTDTQYF. The CDR3 nucleotides read TGTGCCAGCTCACTCTTCTTAGCGGGGCATAGCACAGATACGCAGTATTTT. The chain carries TRBV18 and TRBJ2-3; TRBD2 agrees at 8 bases. Germline CDR1 reads KGHSH; CDR2 reads LQKENI. With 4 bases clipped from V and 0 bases from J, the junction kept 9 bases outside the gene matches. This CDR3 comprises 17 residues.